These 30 T cell receptor beta chains were all obtained from the same sample, sequenced in a study of PD-1 blockade in classical Hodgkin lymphoma. The time point here: cycle 4 day 1 (C4D1), after less than seven weeks of nivolumab. Each patient relapsed following autologous stem cell transplantation, and prior brentuximab vedotin exposure differed. Repertoires were generated with immunoSEQ multiplex PCR, while TCRdb's copy carries only in-frame clones and drops some. The sample yields tens of thousands of clones, roughly 90% seen once. The sequencing here drew on peripheral blood mononuclear cells (PBMCs), taken before the fourth cycle of nivolumab. The source is a human donor with classical Hodgkin lymphoma.

Worth noting for this clone: At one boundary the junction diverges from the germline segment, which might be a read error. The rearrangement joins TRBV9 to TRBJ2-2, with D tentatively TRBD2 (6 bases). The germline CDR1 and CDR2 sequences are SGDLS and YYNGEE. The CDR3 sequence is 15 residues long. DNA of the CDR3: TGTGTCAGCAGATTCCGGGCGGGGCCGGACGGGGAGCTGTTTTTT. Its protein is CVSRFRAGPDGELFF.

J is TRBJ2-3 and V is TRBV5-1; D call uncertain. Per germline, CDR1 SGHRS and CDR2 YFSETQ. Trimming left V 3 bases short and J 0 bases short, with 11 bases between. The CDR3 runs to 15 residues. DNA for the CDR3: TGCGCCAGCAGCTGGCAACCGACTAGCACAGATACGCAGTATTTT. Translation: CASSWQPTSTDTQYF.

The chain recombines TRBV19 with TRBJ2-2, with no clear D. CDR3 length: 15 amino acids. Between the trimmed V and J ends, which lost 11 bases and 4 bases, there was a span of 20 bases. Germline values: CDR1 LNHDA, CDR2 SQIVND (reference sequence). The CDR3 sequence: CASWGEGMVTGELFF. The CDR3 DNA sequence: TGTGCCTCCTGGGGTGAAGGGATGGTCACCGGGGAGCTGTTTTTT.

V usage is TRBV30 and J usage is TRBJ1-1; D remains unclear. The CDR3 is made up of 16 amino acids. The germline CDR1 and CDR2 sequences are GTSNPN and SVGIG (reference sequence). The ends were cut back, 0 bases at V and 4 bases at J, with 18 bases in the middle. The DNA for the CDR3 is TGTGCCTGGAGTGTTGGTTTTGGGCGACTCAGCACTGAAGCTTTCTTT. The encoded protein is CAWSVGFGRLSTEAFF.

This sequence joins TRBV19 and TRBJ1-1; D might be TRBD1 (6 bases). Trimming stripped 3 bases from V and 4 bases from J, with 9 bases between. CDR1 and CDR2 from the germline V gene are LNHDA and SQIVND (reference sequence). This CDR3 has 13 residues. CDR3 loop: CASSILGGTEAFF. DNA of the CDR3: TGTGCCAGTAGTATTTTAGGGGGCACTGAAGCTTTCTTT.

The chain carries TRBV7-3 and TRBJ1-2; tentatively, D is TRBD1 (6 bases). Germline CDR1 reads SGHTA; CDR2 reads FQGTGA. V lost 4 bases to trimming and J lost 7 bases, with 25 bases between them. The CDR3 spans 17 residues. CDR3 coding DNA: TGTGCCAGCAGCTCGACCCGCCAGGGGTCCGAAGTGGGTGGCTACACCTTC. It is translated as CASSSTRQGSEVGGYTF.

The V call is TRBV9, the J call TRBJ2-3; D gene unclear. The V gene's germline CDR1 is SGDLS and CDR2 YYNGEE. V shed 2 bases and J shed 6 bases, with 13 bases lying between them. CDR3 size: 14 residues. This chain's CDR3 is CASSVGLTLDTQYF. The CDR3 nucleotides are TGTGCCAGCAGCGTGGGCCTGACTTTGGATACGCAGTATTTT.

The CDR3 is CASSLPFDTETQYF. The CDR3 DNA is TGTGCCAGCAGCTTACCTTTCGACACAGAGACCCAGTACTTC. The chain joins TRBV11-2 to TRBJ2-5, with unresolved D. Germline V gives CDR1 SGHAT, CDR2 FQNNGV. Between the trimmed V and J ends, which lost 2 bases and 4 bases, there was a span of 11 bases. The CDR3 has 14 amino acids.

V gene TRBV2 combines with J gene TRBJ1-1, with D unresolved. There are 9 residues in the CDR3. V lost 10 bases and J 0 bases, leaving 0 bases between the germline ends. CDR1 and CDR2 (germline): SNHLY, FYNNEI. The CDR3, as DNA: TGTGCCATGAACACTGAAGCTTTCTTT. Protein sequence: CAMNTEAFF.

The chain employs TRBV7-6 and TRBJ2-3, with 8 nucleotides matching TRBD2. The CDR3 has 15 amino acids. Trimming at V came to 3 bases and at J to 10 bases, leaving 12 bases not matched to a gene. The V gene's germline CDR1 is SGHVS and CDR2 FNYEAQ. CDR3 protein: CASSFAGVAGGAQYF. The CDR3, as DNA: TGTGCCAGCAGCTTCGCGGGAGTGGCGGGGGGTGCGCAGTATTTT.

The rearrangement links TRBV5-1 to TRBJ2-7, with 12 bases identical to TRBD2. The CDR3 consists of 17 residues. J lost 2 bases, V lost 0 bases, and 6 bases had no gene match. The V gene's germline CDR1 is SGHRS and CDR2 YFSETQ. CDR3 bases: TGCGCCAGCAGCTTGGGGCCTAGCGGGGGGGCCCCCTACGAGCAGTACTTC. Its protein product is CASSLGPSGGAPYEQYF. The full variable domain, its missing parts supplied by reference TRBV5-1 and TRBJ2-7, is KAGVTQTPRYLIKTRGQQVTLSCSPISGHRSVSWYQQTPGQGLQFLFEYFSETQRNKGNFPGRFSGRQFSNSRSEMNVSTLELGDSALYLCASSLGPSGGAPYEQYFGPGTRLTVT.

V and J are TRBV5-6 and TRBJ1-2; 7 bases line up with TRBD1. The germline CDR1 and CDR2 sequences are SGHDT and YYEEEE. This CDR3 region has 15 residues. V lost 4 bases and J lost 3; bases outside the gene matches: 9. CDR3 nucleotides: TGTGCCAGCAGCCTCCTCAGACAGGGAGACTATGGCTACACCTTC. The encoded protein is CASSLLRQGDYGYTF.

This clone has a single count. The chain recombines TRBV6-5 with TRBJ2-1, with D tentatively TRBD1 or TRBD2 (6 bases each). This CDR3 is built from 15 residues. V was shortened by 0 bases and J by 5 bases, with 11 bases between the two germline ends. From germline, CDR1 is MNHEY and CDR2 SVGAGI. The CDR3 DNA is TGTGCCAGCAGTTACTCCCAGGGGAGGCACAATGAGCAGTTCTTC. Protein: CASSYSQGRHNEQFF.

The chain uses TRBV29-1 and TRBJ2-1, with D possibly being TRBD1 (5 bases). Germline V gives CDR1 SQVTM, CDR2 ANQGSEA. The CDR3 runs 11 residues. Trimming left V 4 bases short and J 6 bases short, with 7 bases between. The CDR3 nucleotides read TGCAGCGTTGGACAGCTCAATGAGCAGTTCTTC. Its translation is CSVGQLNEQFF.

The chain employs TRBV14 and TRBJ2-7; 8 nucleotides agree with TRBD1. Germline assignment: CDR1 SGHDN and CDR2 FVKESK. V was clipped by 4 bases and J by 2 bases; unmatched bases: 4. The CDR3 length is 14 residues. The CDR3 here is CASSPHRGTYEQYF. For the CDR3, the DNA is TGTGCCAGCAGCCCCCACAGGGGGACCTACGAGCAGTACTTC.

The rearrangement joins TRBV9 to TRBJ2-1; 12 nucleotides agree with TRBD2. CDR1 SGDLS and CDR2 YYNGEE come from the germline V gene. The CDR3 runs to 19 residues. Trimming cost V 3 bases and J 8 bases; bases outside gene matches: 18. The CDR3 DNA reads TGTGCCAGCAGCGGTAGCGGACCCTTAAGACTAGCGGGAGTGGATGAGCAGTTCTTC. It is translated as CASSGSGPLRLAGVDEQFF.

The chain links TRBV6-6 to TRBJ2-7; TRBD1 aligns across 8 bases. The CDR3 runs to 15 residues. Germline lookup yields CDR1 MNHNY and CDR2 SVGAGI (reference sequence). Trimming cost V 2 bases and J 3 bases; bases outside gene matches: 6. The CDR3 is CASSYPGQGHYEQYF. As DNA, the CDR3 is TGTGCCAGCAGTTACCCCGGACAGGGTCACTACGAGCAGTACTTC.

CDR3: CASSLAGRGEQYF. The CDR3 DNA reads as TGTGCCAGCAGTTTGGCTGGCAGAGGGGAGCAGTACTTC. This chain connects TRBV27 to TRBJ2-7, with D possibly TRBD2 on 5 matching bases. Germline values: CDR1 MNHEY, CDR2 SMNVEV (reference sequence). The CDR3 sequence is 13 residues long. V shed 3 bases and J shed 7 bases, with 13 bases lying between them.

This clone is a singleton in its sample. The chain carries TRBV30 and TRBJ2-2; no reliable D call. The CDR3 has 14 residues. Germline V gene sequence: CDR1 GTSNPN, CDR2 SVGIG (reference sequence). Trimming removed 7 bases at V and 0 bases at J, with 12 bases between. CDR3 sequence reads: CASLVATNTGELFF. CDR3 nucleotide sequence: TGTGCCTCCTTAGTAGCTACGAACACCGGGGAGCTGTTTTTT.

This chain connects TRBV11-3 to TRBJ2-3; D unclear. The germline V gene has CDR1 SGHNT and CDR2 YENEEA. Trimming cost V 5 bases and J 1 base, with 7 bases left between them. The CDR3 loop spans 13 amino acids. DNA for the CDR3: TGTGCCAGCAGCCGCCGGGGCACAGATACGCAGTATTTT. Its translation: CASSRRGTDTQYF.

In this sample, this clone turned up a few times. The chain combines TRBV21-1 with TRBJ1-2. TRBV21-1 is annotated as a pseudogene. This CDR3 comprises 15 residues. CDR3 in DNA: TGTGCCAGCAGCAAATTTCGGATTCGGGGGAGGGGCTACACCTTC. It specifies CASSKFRIRGRGYTF.

The chain uses TRBV19 and TRBJ2-1; D not resolved. The CDR3 totals 13 residues. The germline V gene encodes CDR1 LNHDA and CDR2 SQIVND (reference sequence). The ends were cut back, 4 bases at V and 3 bases at J, with 7 bases in the middle. The CDR3 sequence is CASSTSDYNEQFF. The CDR3 DNA is TGTGCCAGTAGTACCTCGGACTACAATGAGCAGTTCTTC. The complete variable domain, with remaining parts taken from reference TRBV19 and TRBJ2-1, reads DGGITQSPKYLFRKEGQNVTLSCEQNLNHDAMYWYRQDPGQGLRLIYYSQIVNDFQKGDIAEGYSVSREKKESFPLTVTSAQKNPTAFYLCASSTSDYNEQFFGPGTRLTVL.

The rearrangement uses TRBV6-6 and TRBJ1-4; the D is unclear. The V end lost 5 bases, the J end lost 5 bases, and 9 bases lay between the germline ends. CDR1 is MNHNY, CDR2 SVGAGI, per germline (reference sequence). The CDR3 consists of 13 residues. CDR3 nucleotide sequence: TGTGCCAGCAGTACCGGCGGAAATGAAAAACTGTTTTTT. It encodes CASSTGGNEKLFF.

This clone was detected once. The chain combines TRBV6-6 with TRBJ2-7, with D perhaps being TRBD1 or TRBD2 (5 bases each). Trimming took off 5 bases at V and 0 bases at J, with 17 bases between the two ends. Germline V gene data show CDR1 as MNHNY and CDR2 as SVGAGI (reference sequence). There are 16 residues in the CDR3. The CDR3 protein is CASSAPMGESSYEQYF. CDR3 bases: TGTGCCAGCAGTGCCCCAATGGGGGAGAGCTCCTACGAGCAGTACTTC.

The CDR3 sequence: CAIGQPLRNEQFF. CDR3 nucleotide sequence: TGTGCCATTGGACAGCCCCTTAGGAATGAGCAGTTCTTC. The chain employs TRBV10-3 and TRBJ2-1; D is possibly TRBD1 (6 bases). CDR1 is ENHRY and CDR2 is SYGVKD in the germline V gene. V lost 9 bases to trimming and J lost 7 bases, with 16 bases between them. This CDR3 has 13 amino acids.

The chain uses TRBV11-2 and TRBJ1-5; possibly TRBD1 for D (5 bases). The germline V gene has CDR1 SGHAT and CDR2 FQNNGV. The CDR3 covers 14 residues. V lost 1 base, J lost 7 bases, and 11 bases lay in between. In nucleotides, the CDR3 is TGTGCCAGCAGCTTAGGTACAGGTGGCCAGCCCCAGCATTTT. Residues: CASSLGTGGQPQHF.

CDR3 bases: TGTGCCAGCAGCGTAGAGAGCGGGGGTGAGGATACGCAGTATTTT. Translating gives CASSVESGGEDTQYF. This sequence joins TRBV9 and TRBJ2-3; TRBD2 matches 8 bases. Germline CDR1 reads SGDLS; CDR2 reads YYNGEE. The V segment lost 0 bases and the J segment 6 bases; nucleotides outside the gene matches: 6. There are 15 residues in the CDR3.

On this clone: Sequence at one end of the junction differs from germline and may be a read error. CDR3 in DNA: TGCGCCAGCAGGTTGGCCGGGATGGCTCATGAAAAACTGTTTTTT. It codes for CASRLAGMAHEKLFF. The chain has TRBV5-1 and TRBJ1-4; D is unclear. CDR1 and CDR2 from the germline V gene are SGHRS and YFSETQ. The CDR3 has 15 amino acids.

This clone was seen only once. The V gene is TRBV6-1, the J gene TRBJ1-2; 10 bases match TRBD1. The CDR3 consists of 15 residues. After removal of 3 bases from V and 3 bases from J, the junction contained 4 bases not matched to a gene. CDR1 MNHNS and CDR2 SASEGT come from the germline V gene. The CDR3 region has the DNA TGTGCCAGCAGTGAGGCCGGGACAGGGGACTATGGCTACACCTTC. This sequence encodes CASSEAGTGDYGYTF.

CDR3 in DNA: TGTGCCAGCAGTTCGGACCTCTCCTACGAGCAGTACTTC. It translates to CASSSDLSYEQYF. The chain uses TRBV6-5 and TRBJ2-7; no reliable D call. Germline V gene lookup returns CDR1 MNHEY and CDR2 SVGAGI. Trimming pared 4 bases from V and 0 bases from J, leaving 7 bases between. The CDR3 runs to 13 residues.